A single sample is the source of the 5 T cell receptor beta chains below, sequenced in a study of vaccination effects on CD4 cells after COVID-19 (dated by TCRdb to the early 2020s). In the ViraFEST assay, PBMC were stimulated with viral peptide pools, and antigen-specific CD4+ T cell clonotypes were then identified by expansion using TCR sequencing. After about 9 days of culture, CD4+ T cells were isolated with the EasySep CD4+ T cell isolation kit. Healthy vaccine recipients had no prior SARS-CoV-2 infection, confirmed by negative nucleocapsid antibodies before and after vaccination. These receptors lack a known antigen. The receptor library was made with the immunoSEQ multiplex PCR assay. The immuneACCESS repertoire file appears here via TCRdb, limited to in-frame rearrangements. These files lack a portion of the clones; in checked studies, under half of the deficit traces to unresolved V genes, and the cause of the others is not known. The sample table contains 70,000 to 75,000 clones; only one count was recorded for roughly 72% of them. The ten biggest clones cover roughly 4% of the sample.

Sequenced here: CD4+ T cells from PBMCs cultured with HCoV-OC43 spike peptides, sampled before COVID-19 vaccination. The cell subset or site label, read with the paper, signifies: HCoV-OC43 spike overlapping peptide pool stimulation. The receptors were gathered from a human donor who received a COVID-19 vaccine.

This clone was seen only once. V gene TRBV4-3 combines with J gene TRBJ2-3, with D possibly being TRBD1 (5 bases). The germline V gene encodes CDR1 LGHNA and CDR2 YSLEER. This CDR3 contains 17 residues. The ends were cut back, 4 bases at V and 2 bases at J, with 19 bases in the middle. CDR3 in DNA: TGCGCCAGCAGCCCCGGCAGACAAGGACATACCACAGATACGCAGTATTTT. The encoded protein is CASSPGRQGHTTDTQYF.

This chain links TRBV10-2 with TRBJ1-1; D is ambiguous. The CDR3 extends over 15 amino acids. Per germline, CDR1 WSHSY and CDR2 SAAADI. V lost 3 bases, J lost 2 bases, and 13 bases lay in between. The chain's CDR3 is CASSDEWPDNTEAFF. In nucleotides, the CDR3 is TGCGCCAGCAGTGATGAATGGCCGGATAACACTGAAGCTTTCTTT.

The chain uses TRBV18 and TRBJ2-5; D possibly matches TRBD1 or TRBD2 (5 bases each). The CDR3 sequence is 16 residues long. The germline V and J ends were trimmed by 5 bases and 0 bases, with 16 bases remaining between them. In germline, CDR1 is KGHSH, CDR2 LQKENI. CDR3 nucleotide sequence: TGTGCCAGCTCAAAATTGTCGGGACGGAACCAAGAGACCCAGTACTTC. This encodes CASSKLSGRNQETQYF.

This rearrangement joins TRBV2 to TRBJ2-1; 12 bases agree with TRBD1. Germline V gives CDR1 SNHLY, CDR2 FYNNEI. V lost 3 bases to trimming and J lost 6 bases; unmatched junction nucleotides: 3. The CDR3 contains 15 residues. The CDR3 bases are TGTGCCAGCAGTGATGGGACAGGGGGCTTCAATGAGCAGTTCTTC. Translated, it gives CASSDGTGGFNEQFF.

This clone was found once. The J gene is TRBJ2-2, the V gene TRBV28; maybe TRBD1 (5 bases). Trimming pared 1 base from V and 4 bases from J, leaving 10 bases between. Per the germline V gene, CDR1 is MDHEN and CDR2 is SYDVKM. The CDR3 runs 15 residues. In nucleotides, the CDR3 is TGTGCCAGCAGTTTATCCCCAGGGTCCACCGGGGAGCTGTTTTTT. This encodes CASSLSPGSTGELFF.